This entry concerns a single T cell receptor (beta chain). Repertoires were generated with immunoSEQ multiplex PCR, while TCRdb's copy carries only in-frame clones and drops some. Of more than 20,000 clones listed, approximately 94% are singletons. Time point given: newly diagnosed, previously untreated cHL patient sample. As a comparison, the study used PBMCs from newly diagnosed, untreated classical Hodgkin lymphoma. These data come from a study of PD-1 blockade in classical Hodgkin lymphoma. In germline, CDR1 is KGHSH, CDR2 LQKENI. V was shortened by 0 bases and J by 3 bases, with 8 bases between the two germline ends. The CDR3 totals 14 residues.

The sequence was obtained from a human donor with classical Hodgkin lymphoma. Sequencing was done on a sample of peripheral blood mononuclear cells (PBMCs). V usage is TRBV18 and J usage is TRBJ1-2; D remains ambiguous. The CDR3 region is CASSPPAGYYGYTF. CDR3 coding DNA: TGTGCCAGCTCACCACCAGCAGGCTACTATGGCTACACCTTC.